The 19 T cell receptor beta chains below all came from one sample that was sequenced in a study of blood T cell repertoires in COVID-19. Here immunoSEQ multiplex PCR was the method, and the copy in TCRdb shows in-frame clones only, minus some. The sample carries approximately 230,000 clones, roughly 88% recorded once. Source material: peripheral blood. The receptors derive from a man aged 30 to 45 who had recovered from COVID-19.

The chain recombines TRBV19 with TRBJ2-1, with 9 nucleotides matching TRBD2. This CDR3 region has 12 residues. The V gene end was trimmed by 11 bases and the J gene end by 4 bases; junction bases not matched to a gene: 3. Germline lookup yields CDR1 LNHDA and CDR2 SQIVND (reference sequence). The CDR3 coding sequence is TGTGCCGTGCTAGCGGGGTACAATGAGCAGTTCTTC. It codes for CAVLAGYNEQFF.

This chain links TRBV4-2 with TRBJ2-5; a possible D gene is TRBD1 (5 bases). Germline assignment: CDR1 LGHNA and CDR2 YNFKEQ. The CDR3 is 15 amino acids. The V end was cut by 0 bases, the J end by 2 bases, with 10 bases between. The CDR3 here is CASSQDFKGQETQYF. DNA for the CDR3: TGTGCCAGCAGCCAAGACTTCAAGGGGCAAGAGACCCAGTACTTC.

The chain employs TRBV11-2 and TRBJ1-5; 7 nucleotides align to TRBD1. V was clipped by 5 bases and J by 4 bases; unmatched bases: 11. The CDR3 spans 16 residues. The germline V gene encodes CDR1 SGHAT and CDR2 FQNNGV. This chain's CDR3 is CASSPGGLTANQPQHF. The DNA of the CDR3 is TGTGCCAGCAGCCCAGGGGGACTTACCGCGAATCAGCCCCAGCATTTT.

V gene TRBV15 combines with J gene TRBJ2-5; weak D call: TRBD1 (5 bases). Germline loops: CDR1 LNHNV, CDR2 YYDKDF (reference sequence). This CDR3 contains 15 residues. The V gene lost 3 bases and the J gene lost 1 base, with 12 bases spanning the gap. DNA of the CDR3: TGTGCCACCAGCAGCGGGTGGACACCCCAAGAGACCCAGTACTTC. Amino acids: CATSSGWTPQETQYF. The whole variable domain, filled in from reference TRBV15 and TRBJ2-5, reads DAMVIQNPRYQVTQFGKPVTLSCSQTLNHNVMYWYQQKSSQAPKLLFHYYDKDFNNEADTPDNFQSRRPNTSFCFLDIRSPGLGDTAMYLCATSSGWTPQETQYFGPGTRLLVL.

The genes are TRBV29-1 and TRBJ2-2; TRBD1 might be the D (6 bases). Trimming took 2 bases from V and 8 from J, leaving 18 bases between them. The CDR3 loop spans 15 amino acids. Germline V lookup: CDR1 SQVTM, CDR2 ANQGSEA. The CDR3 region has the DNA TGCAGCGTTGAATCGCCTGACAGGAAAGTAGGGGAGCTGTTTTTT. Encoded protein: CSVESPDRKVGELFF.

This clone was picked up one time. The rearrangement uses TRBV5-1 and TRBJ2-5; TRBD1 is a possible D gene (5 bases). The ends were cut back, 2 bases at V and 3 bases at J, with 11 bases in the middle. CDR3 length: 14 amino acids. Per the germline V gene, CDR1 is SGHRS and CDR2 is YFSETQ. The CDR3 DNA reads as TGCGCCAGCAGCTTAAGGCAGGGTGAAGAGACCCAGTACTTC. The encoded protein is CASSLRQGEETQYF.

The chain's CDR3 is CASSQDRDNVGARELFF. The DNA for the CDR3 is TGCGCCAGCAGCCAAGATCGGGACAACGTTGGGGCGAGGGAGCTGTTTTTT. The V gene is TRBV5-1, the J gene TRBJ2-2; the D gene is possibly TRBD1 (6 bases). Germline values: CDR1 SGHRS, CDR2 YFSETQ. The CDR3 spans 17 residues. V was trimmed by 4 bases and J by 9 bases, leaving 25 bases between them.

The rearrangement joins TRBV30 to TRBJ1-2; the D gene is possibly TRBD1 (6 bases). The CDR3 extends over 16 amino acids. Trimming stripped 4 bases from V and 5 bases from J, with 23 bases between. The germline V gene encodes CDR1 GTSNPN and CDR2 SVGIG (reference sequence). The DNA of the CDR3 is TGTGCCTGGACCACCGGGGGGCGCCCAGTTCGATATGGCTACACCTTC. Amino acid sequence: CAWTTGGRPVRYGYTF.

CDR3 nucleotides: TGCGCCAGCCCTGCGCTTGAGGGCAGGTGGGGGTACTTC. Its translation: CASPALEGRWGYF. The J gene is TRBJ2-4, the V gene TRBV10-2, with D tentatively TRBD2 (5 bases). The V and J ends lost 8 bases and 15 bases respectively, with 23 bases between them. From germline, CDR1 is WSHSY and CDR2 SAAADI. CDR3 size: 13 residues.

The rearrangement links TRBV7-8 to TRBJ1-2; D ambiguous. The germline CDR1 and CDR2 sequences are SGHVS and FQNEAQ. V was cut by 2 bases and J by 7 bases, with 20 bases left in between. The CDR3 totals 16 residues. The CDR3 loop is CASSLLRPYEGPGYTF. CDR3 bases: TGTGCCAGCAGCTTATTACGCCCATACGAGGGTCCTGGCTACACCTTC.

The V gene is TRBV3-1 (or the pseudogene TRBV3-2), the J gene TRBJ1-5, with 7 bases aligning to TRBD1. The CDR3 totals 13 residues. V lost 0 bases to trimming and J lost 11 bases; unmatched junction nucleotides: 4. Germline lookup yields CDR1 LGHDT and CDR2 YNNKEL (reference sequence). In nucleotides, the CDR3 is TGTGCCAGCAGCCAAGAGGCCAGGGGGGCCCAGCATTTT. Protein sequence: CASSQEARGAQHF.

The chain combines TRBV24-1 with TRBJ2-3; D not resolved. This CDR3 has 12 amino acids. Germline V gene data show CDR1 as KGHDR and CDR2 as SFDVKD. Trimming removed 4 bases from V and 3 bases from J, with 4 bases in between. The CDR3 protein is CATSDRTDTQYF. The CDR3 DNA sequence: TGTGCCACCAGTGACCGGACAGATACGCAGTATTTT.

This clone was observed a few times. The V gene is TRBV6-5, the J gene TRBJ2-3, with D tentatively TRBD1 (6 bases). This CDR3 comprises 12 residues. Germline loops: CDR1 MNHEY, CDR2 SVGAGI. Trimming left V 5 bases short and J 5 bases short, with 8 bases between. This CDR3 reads CASSKGVDTQYF. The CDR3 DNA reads TGTGCCAGCAGTAAGGGGGTAGATACGCAGTATTTT.

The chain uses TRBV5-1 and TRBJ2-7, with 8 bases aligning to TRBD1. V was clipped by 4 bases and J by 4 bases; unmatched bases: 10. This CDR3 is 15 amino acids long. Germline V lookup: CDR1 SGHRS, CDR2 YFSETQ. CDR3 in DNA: TGCGCCAGCAGCAATCCGGGACAGGTCTTTTACGAGCAGTACTTC. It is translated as CASSNPGQVFYEQYF.

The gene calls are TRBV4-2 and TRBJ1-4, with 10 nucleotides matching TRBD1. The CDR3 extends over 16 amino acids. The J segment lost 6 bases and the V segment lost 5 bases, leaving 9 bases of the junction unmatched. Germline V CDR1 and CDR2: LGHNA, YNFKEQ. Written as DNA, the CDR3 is TGTGCCAGCAGCGCCCGGACAGGGGGTCGAGATGAAAAACTGTTTTTT. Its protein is CASSARTGGRDEKLFF.

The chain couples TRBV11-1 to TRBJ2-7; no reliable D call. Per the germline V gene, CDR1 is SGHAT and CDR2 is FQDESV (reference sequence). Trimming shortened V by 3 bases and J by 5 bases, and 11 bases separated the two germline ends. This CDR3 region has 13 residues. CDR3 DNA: TGTGCCAGCAGCTTGTTCGCCCGGGACGAGCAGTACTTC. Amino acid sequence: CASSLFARDEQYF.

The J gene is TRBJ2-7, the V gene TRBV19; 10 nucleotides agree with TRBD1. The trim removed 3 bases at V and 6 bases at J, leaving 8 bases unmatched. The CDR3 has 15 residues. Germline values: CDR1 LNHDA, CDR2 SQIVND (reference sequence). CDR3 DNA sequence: TGTGCCAGTAGTATGTGGGACAGGGGATTAGGCGAGCAGTACTTC. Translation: CASSMWDRGLGEQYF.

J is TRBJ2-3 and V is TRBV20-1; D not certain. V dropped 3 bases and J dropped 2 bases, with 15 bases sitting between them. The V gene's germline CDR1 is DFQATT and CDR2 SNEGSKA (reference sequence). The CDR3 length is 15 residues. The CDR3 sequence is CSASNWALHTDTQYF. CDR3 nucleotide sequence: TGCAGTGCTAGTAATTGGGCCTTACACACAGATACGCAGTATTTT.

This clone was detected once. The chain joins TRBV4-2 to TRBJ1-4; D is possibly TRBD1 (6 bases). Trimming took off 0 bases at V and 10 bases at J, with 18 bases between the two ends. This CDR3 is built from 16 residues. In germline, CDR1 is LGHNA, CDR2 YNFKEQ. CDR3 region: CASSQDLWREGVKLFF. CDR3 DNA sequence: TGTGCCAGCAGCCAAGATTTGTGGAGGGAGGGGGTAAAACTGTTTTTT.